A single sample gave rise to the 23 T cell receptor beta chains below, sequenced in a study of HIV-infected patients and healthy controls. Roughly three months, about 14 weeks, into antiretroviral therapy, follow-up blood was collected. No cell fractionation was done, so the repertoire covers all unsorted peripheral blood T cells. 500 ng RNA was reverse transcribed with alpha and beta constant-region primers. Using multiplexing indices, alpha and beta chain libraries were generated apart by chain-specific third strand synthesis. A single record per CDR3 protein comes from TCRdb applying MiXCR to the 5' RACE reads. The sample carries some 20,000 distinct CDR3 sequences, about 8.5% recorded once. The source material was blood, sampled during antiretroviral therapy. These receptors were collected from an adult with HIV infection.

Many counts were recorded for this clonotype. CDR3 DNA: TGCAGTGCTAGAGGGGCGGGCTCCAACACAGATACGCAGTATTTT. This sequence encodes CSARGAGSNTDTQYF. The chain links TRBV20-1 to TRBJ2-3; D perhaps matches TRBD2 (5 bases). The germline V gene encodes CDR1 DFQATT and CDR2 SNEGSKA (reference sequence). Trimming removed 1 base from V and 2 bases from J, with 13 bases in between. The CDR3 covers 15 residues.

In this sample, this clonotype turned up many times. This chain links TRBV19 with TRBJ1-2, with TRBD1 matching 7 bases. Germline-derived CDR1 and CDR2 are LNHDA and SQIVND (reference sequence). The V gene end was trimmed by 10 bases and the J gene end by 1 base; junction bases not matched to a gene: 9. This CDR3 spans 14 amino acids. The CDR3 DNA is TGTGCCACTACACAGGGGTTCGGTAACTATGGCTACACCTTC. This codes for CATTQGFGNYGYTF.

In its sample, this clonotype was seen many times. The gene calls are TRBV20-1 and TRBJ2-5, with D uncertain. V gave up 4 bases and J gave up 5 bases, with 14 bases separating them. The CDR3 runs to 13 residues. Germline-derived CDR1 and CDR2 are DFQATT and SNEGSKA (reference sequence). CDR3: CSATGRLKETQYF. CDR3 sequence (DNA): TGCAGTGCTACCGGCCGCCTCAAGGAGACCCAGTACTTC.

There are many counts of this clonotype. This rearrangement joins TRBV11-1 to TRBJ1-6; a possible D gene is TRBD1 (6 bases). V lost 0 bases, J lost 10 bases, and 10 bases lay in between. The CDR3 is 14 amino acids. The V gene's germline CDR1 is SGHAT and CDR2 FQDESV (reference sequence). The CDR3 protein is CASSLAEGDSPLHF. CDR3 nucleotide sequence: TGTGCCAGCAGCTTAGCCGAGGGGGACTCACCCCTCCACTTT. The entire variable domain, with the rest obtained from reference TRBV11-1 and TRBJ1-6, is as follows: EAEVAQSPRYKITEKSQAVAFWCDPISGHATLYWYRQILGQGPELLVQFQDESVVDDSQLPKDRFSAERLKGVDSTLKIQPAELGDSAMYLCASSLAEGDSPLHFGNGTRLTVT.

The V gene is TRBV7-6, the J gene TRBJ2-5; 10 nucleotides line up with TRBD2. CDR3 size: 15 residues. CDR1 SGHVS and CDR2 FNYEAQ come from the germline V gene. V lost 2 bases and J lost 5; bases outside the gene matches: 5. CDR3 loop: CASSLRAGGPETQYF. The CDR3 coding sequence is TGTGCCAGCAGCTTACGAGCGGGAGGGCCGGAGACCCAGTACTTC. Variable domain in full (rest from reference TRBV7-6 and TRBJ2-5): GAGVSQSPRYKVTKRGQDVALRCDPISGHVSLYWYRQALGQGPEFLTYFNYEAQQDKSGLPNDRFSAERPEGSISTLTIQRTEQRDSAMYRCASSLRAGGPETQYFGPGTRLLVL.

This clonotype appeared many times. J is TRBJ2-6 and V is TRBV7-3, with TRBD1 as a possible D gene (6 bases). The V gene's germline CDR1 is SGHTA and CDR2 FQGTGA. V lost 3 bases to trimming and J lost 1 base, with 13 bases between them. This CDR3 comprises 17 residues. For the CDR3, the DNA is TGTGCCAGCAGCTTCCGGGACAAATGGTCTGGGGCCAACGTCCTGACTTTC. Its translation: CASSFRDKWSGANVLTF.

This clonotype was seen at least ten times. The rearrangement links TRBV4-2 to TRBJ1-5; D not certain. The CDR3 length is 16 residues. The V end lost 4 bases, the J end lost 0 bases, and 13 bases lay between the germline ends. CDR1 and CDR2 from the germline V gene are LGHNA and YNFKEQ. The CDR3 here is CASSPEETYSNQPQHF. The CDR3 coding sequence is TGTGCCAGCAGCCCCGAAGAGACGTATAGCAATCAGCCCCAGCATTTT.

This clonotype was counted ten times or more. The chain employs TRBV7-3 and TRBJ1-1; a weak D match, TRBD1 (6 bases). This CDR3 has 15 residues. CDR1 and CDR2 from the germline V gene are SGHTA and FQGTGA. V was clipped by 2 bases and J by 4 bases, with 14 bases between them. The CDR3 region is CASSLVRGQGTEAFF. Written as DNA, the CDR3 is TGTGCCAGCAGCTTAGTCCGGGGGCAGGGCACTGAAGCTTTCTTT.

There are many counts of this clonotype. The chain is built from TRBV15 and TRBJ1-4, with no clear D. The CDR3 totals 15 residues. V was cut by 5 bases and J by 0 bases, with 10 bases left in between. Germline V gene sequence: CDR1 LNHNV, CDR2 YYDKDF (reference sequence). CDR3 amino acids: CATSLLTATNEKLFF. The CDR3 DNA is TGTGCCACCAGCTTGTTGACGGCAACTAATGAAAAACTGTTTTTT.

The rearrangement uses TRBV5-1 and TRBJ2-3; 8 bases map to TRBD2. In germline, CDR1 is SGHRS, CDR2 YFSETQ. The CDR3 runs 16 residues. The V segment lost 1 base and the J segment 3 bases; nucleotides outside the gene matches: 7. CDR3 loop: CASSLLPGGPTDTQYF. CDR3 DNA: TGCGCCAGCAGCTTGCTCCCGGGAGGGCCAACAGATACGCAGTATTTT.

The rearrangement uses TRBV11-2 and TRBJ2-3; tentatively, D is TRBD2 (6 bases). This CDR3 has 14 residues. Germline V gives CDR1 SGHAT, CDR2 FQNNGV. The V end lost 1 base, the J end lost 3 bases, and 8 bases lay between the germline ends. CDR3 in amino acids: CASSLAGVTDTQYF. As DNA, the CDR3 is TGTGCCAGCAGCTTAGCGGGGGTTACAGATACGCAGTATTTT. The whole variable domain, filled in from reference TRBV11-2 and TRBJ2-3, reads EAGVAQSPRYKIIEKRQSVAFWCNPISGHATLYWYQQILGQGPKLLIQFQNNGVVDDSQLPKDRFSAERLKGVDSTLKIQPAKLEDSAVYLCASSLAGVTDTQYFGPGTRLTVL.

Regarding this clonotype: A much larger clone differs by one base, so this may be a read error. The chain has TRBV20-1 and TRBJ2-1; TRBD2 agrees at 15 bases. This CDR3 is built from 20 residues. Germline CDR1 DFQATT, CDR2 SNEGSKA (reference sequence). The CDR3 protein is CSARPSPGTSGGSPYNEEFF. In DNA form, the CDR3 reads TGCAGTGCTAGGCCAAGTCCCGGGACTAGCGGGGGGAGTCCCTACAATGAGGAGTTCTTC.

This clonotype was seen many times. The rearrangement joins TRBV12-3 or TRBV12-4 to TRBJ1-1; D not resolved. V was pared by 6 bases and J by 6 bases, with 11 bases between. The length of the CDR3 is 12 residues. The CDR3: CASRPHGSEAFF. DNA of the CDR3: TGTGCCAGCAGGCCACACGGGTCTGAAGCTTTCTTT.

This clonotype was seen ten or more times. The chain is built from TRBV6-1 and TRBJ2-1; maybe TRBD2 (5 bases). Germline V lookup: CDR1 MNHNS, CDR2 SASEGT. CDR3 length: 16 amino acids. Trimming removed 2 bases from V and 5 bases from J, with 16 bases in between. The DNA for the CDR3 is TGTGCCAGCAGTGAAAGCGAGCGGACCATAGACAATGAGCAGTTCTTC. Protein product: CASSESERTIDNEQFF.

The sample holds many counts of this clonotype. The CDR3 coding sequence is TGCAGCGTTGAAGGGTTTGGGGACGACCGTGGAAACACCATATATTTT. As protein: CSVEGFGDDRGNTIYF. This chain uses TRBV29-1 with TRBJ1-3; maybe TRBD1 (5 bases). Germline loops: CDR1 SQVTM, CDR2 ANQGSEA. The V end lost 1 base, the J end lost 3 bases, and 16 bases lay between the germline ends. The CDR3 totals 16 residues.

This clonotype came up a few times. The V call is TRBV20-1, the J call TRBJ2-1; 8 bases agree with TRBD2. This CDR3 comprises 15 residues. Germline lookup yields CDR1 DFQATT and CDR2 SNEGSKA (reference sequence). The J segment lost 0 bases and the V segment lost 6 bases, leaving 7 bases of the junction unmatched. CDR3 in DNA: TGCAGTGCGTCGGGACTAGAGAGCTCCTACAATGAGCAGTTCTTC. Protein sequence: CSASGLESSYNEQFF.

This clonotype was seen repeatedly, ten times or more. The chain's CDR3 is CASSQSFGDSADTQYF. CDR3 bases: TGTGCCAGCAGCCAAAGTTTTGGGGACTCCGCAGATACGCAGTATTTT. The chain recombines TRBV4-2 with TRBJ2-3; tentatively, D is TRBD2 (6 bases). The CDR3 is 16 amino acids. Germline CDR1 is LGHNA and CDR2 is YNFKEQ. The V and J ends lost 2 bases and 4 bases respectively, with 16 bases between them.

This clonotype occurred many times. The CDR3 bases are TGTGCCAGCAGTTACTCGAATGGCGGGGGCTATGGCTACACCTTC. Its protein product is CASSYSNGGGYGYTF. V usage is TRBV6-5 and J usage is TRBJ1-2, with a weak D call TRBD1 (5 bases). The germline V and J ends were trimmed by 0 bases and 4 bases, with 12 bases remaining between them. This CDR3 is 15 amino acids long. The germline gives CDR1 MNHEY, CDR2 SVGAGI.

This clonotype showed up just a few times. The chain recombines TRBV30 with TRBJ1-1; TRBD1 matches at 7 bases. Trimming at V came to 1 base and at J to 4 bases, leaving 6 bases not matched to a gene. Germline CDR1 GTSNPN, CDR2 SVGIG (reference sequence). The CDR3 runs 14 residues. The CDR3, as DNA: TGTGCCTGGAGTGCCGCCCGACAGGGCACTGAAGCTTTCTTT. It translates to CAWSAARQGTEAFF. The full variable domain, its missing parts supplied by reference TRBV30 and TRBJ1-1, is SQTIHQWPATLVQPVGSPLSLECTVEGTSNPNLYWYRQAAGRGLQLLFYSVGIGQISSEVPQNLSASRPQDRQFILSSKKLLLSDSGFYLCAWSAARQGTEAFFGQGTRLTVV.

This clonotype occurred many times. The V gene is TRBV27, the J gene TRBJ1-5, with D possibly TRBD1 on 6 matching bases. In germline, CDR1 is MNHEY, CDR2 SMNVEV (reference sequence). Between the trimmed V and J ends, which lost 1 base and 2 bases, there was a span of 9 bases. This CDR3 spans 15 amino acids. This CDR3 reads CASSLLAGGNQPQHF. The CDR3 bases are TGTGCCAGCAGTTTATTAGCAGGGGGCAATCAGCCCCAGCATTTT.

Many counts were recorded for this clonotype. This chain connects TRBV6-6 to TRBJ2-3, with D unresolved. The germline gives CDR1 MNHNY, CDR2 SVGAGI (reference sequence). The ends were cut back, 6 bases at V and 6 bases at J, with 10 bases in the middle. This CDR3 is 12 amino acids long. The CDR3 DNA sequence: TGTGCCAGCAGACGAAGCGAGGATACGCAGTATTTT. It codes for CASRRSEDTQYF.

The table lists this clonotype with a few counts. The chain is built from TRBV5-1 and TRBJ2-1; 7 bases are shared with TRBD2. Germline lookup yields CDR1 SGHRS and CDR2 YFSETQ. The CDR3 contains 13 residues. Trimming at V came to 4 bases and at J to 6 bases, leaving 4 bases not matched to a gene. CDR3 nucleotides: TGCGCCAGCAGCACCCGGGAGGCCAATGAGCAGTTCTTC. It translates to CASSTREANEQFF.

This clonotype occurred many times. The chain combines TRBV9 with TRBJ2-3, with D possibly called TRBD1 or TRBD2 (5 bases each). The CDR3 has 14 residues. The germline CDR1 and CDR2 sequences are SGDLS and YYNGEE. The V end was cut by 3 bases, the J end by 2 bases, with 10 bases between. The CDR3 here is CASSGGYVTDTQYF. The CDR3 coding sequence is TGTGCCAGCAGCGGGGGGTACGTCACAGATACGCAGTATTTT.